This T cell receptor beta chain was sequenced during a study of blood T cell repertoires in COVID-19. J was trimmed by 7 bases and V by 5 bases; bases with no gene match: 7. This CDR3 has 15 amino acids. Germline-derived CDR1 and CDR2 are SGHRS and YFSETQ. In the original workflow: Nucleated cell number was recorded as an estimate derived from reference gene primer amplification. Libraries were prepared by immunoSEQ multiplex PCR; TCRdb keeps only in-frame clonotypes and omits some of them. The D gene and trimming were derived from the DNA, and the V and J assignments and clone size from that table. The repertoire holds roughly 500,000 clones, with 80% to 90% as singletons.

This clonotype was obtained from a human donor in a cohort sampled during active COVID-19. Sequencing input: peripheral blood. The chain couples TRBV5-1 to TRBJ1-4; 11 bases map to TRBD1. CDR3 residues: CASRTGQGGIEKLFF. DNA for the CDR3: TGCGCCAGCAGAACGGGACAGGGGGGGATTGAAAAACTGTTTTTT.